A single sample is the source of the 18 T cell receptor beta chains below, sequenced in a study of cytomegalovirus exposure and HLA in healthy donors (dated by TCRdb to the late 2010s). Receptors were amplified or captured by the immunoSEQ multiplex PCR assay. The table comes from immuneACCESS by way of TCRdb, which keeps in-frame sequences with V and J called. Part of the clones is missing from these tables; in studies checked, under half for an unresolved V gene and the rest for unknown reasons. Within this sample are approximately 140,000 clones, with about four fifths of them counted one time only. Together, the top ten hold around 1.4% of the sample. The material sequenced was PBMCs. The source of these receptors is a woman aged 25 to 45 in good health and CMV-seronegative.

In the case of this clone: The same CDR3 can be traced to other DNA sequences in this sample. The rearrangement uses TRBV27 and TRBJ2-1; TRBD1 aligns across 12 bases. The CDR3 length is 16 residues. Germline V CDR1 and CDR2: MNHEY, SMNVEV (reference sequence). V lost 4 bases, J lost 6 bases, and 7 bases stayed unmatched. For the CDR3, the DNA is TGTGCCAGCAGTTCCCGGGACAGGGGGCCGCTCAATGAGCAGTTCTTC. It translates to CASSSRDRGPLNEQFF.

The CDR3 DNA reads as TGTGCCAGCAGCCAAGCGGGACAGCAGAACACTGAAGCTTTCTTT. Translation gives CASSQAGQQNTEAFF. This rearrangement joins TRBV4-2 to TRBJ1-1, with TRBD1 matching 7 bases. V shed 1 base and J 1 base; nucleotides not matched to a gene: 3. Per the germline V gene, CDR1 is LGHNA and CDR2 is YNFKEQ. This CDR3 spans 15 amino acids.

This clone has only one observation. The chain links TRBV6-5 to TRBJ1-2; TRBD1 matches at 7 bases. V dropped 1 base and J dropped 2; count of bases not matched to a gene: 4. The germline V gene has CDR1 MNHEY and CDR2 SVGAGI. The CDR3 spans 15 residues. In DNA, the CDR3 is TGTGCCAGCAGTTACTACTCAGGGGGGAACTATGGCTACACCTTC. Amino acid sequence: CASSYYSGGNYGYTF.

CDR3 DNA sequence: TGTGCCAGCAGCTCCGGGACTAGCGTACAAGAGACCCAGTACTTC. Translated, it gives CASSSGTSVQETQYF. The chain is built from TRBV5-4 and TRBJ2-5; 10 bases fit TRBD2. The CDR3 has 15 amino acids. Germline CDR1 is SGHNT and CDR2 is YYREEE (reference sequence). V shed 3 bases, J shed 2 bases, and the junction held 4 bases outside the gene matches.

CDR3 protein: CASSLAARGMNEQFF. For the CDR3, the DNA is TGTGCCAGCAGTTTAGCGGCGCGGGGGATGAATGAGCAGTTCTTC. The rearrangement uses TRBV28 and TRBJ2-1, with TRBD2 matching over 7 bases. CDR3 size: 15 residues. The germline CDR1 and CDR2 sequences are MDHEN and SYDVKM. V dropped 2 bases and J dropped 7; count of bases not matched to a gene: 8.

This chain links TRBV11-2 with TRBJ1-4, with 11 bases fitting TRBD1. The CDR3 loop spans 17 amino acids. Losses at the gene ends were 5 bases for V and 1 base for J; bases not matched to a gene: 6. Germline lookup yields CDR1 SGHAT and CDR2 FQNNGV. CDR3 in amino acids: CASSRMDRGLTNEKLFF. For the CDR3, the DNA is TGTGCCAGCAGCCGAATGGACAGGGGGCTAACTAATGAAAAACTGTTTTTT.

This clone has only one observation. The J gene is TRBJ2-3, the V gene TRBV7-2, with 11 positions matching TRBD2. Germline-derived CDR1 and CDR2 are SGHTA and FQGNSA. The CDR3 loop spans 16 amino acids. Trimming at V came to 0 bases and at J to 5 bases, leaving 4 bases not matched to a gene. The CDR3 DNA reads TGTGCCAGCAGCTTAGCTCTAGCGGGGGGTATAGATACGCAGTATTTT. Translating it yields CASSLALAGGIDTQYF.

The chain recombines TRBV13 with TRBJ1-2; the D gene is possibly TRBD1 (6 bases). The germline CDR1 and CDR2 sequences are PRHDT and FYEKMQ (reference sequence). The CDR3 totals 15 residues. Trimming took 3 bases from V and 1 from J, leaving 12 bases between them. CDR3 sequence reads: CASSFFRQDNYGYTF. The CDR3 DNA is TGTGCCAGCAGCTTCTTCCGACAGGATAACTATGGCTACACCTTC.

The table lists this clone with a few counts. The chain recombines TRBV6-1 with TRBJ1-2; 7 positions agree with TRBD1. The CDR3 has 13 residues. The V segment lost 6 bases and the J segment 8 bases; nucleotides outside the gene matches: 9. Germline CDR1 and CDR2: MNHNS and SASEGT. CDR3 bases: TGTGCCAGCAGCTTGCAGGGGGGAGAGGGCTACACCTTC. Amino acid sequence: CASSLQGGEGYTF.

V and J are TRBV27 and TRBJ1-4, with D tentatively TRBD1 (6 bases). The germline CDR1 and CDR2 sequences are MNHEY and SMNVEV (reference sequence). The ends were cut back, 5 bases at V and 6 bases at J, with 28 bases in the middle. This CDR3 comprises 19 residues. CDR3 in amino acids: CASSRLQGFGGGIDEKLFF. In nucleotides, the CDR3 is TGTGCCAGCAGTCGGTTGCAGGGGTTCGGGGGGGGTATTGATGAAAAACTGTTTTTT.

As DNA, the CDR3 is TGTGCCAGCAACTCGTCACTTCAGGAGGACGCGGAAGCTTTCTTT. Its protein is CASNSSLQEDAEAFF. V and J are TRBV14 and TRBJ1-1; no clear D. The germline V gene has CDR1 SGHDN and CDR2 FVKESK. Trimming left V 7 bases short and J 8 bases short, with 23 bases between. The CDR3 runs 15 residues.

V gene TRBV2 combines with J gene TRBJ2-1; D is possibly TRBD2 (6 bases). Germline V lookup: CDR1 SNHLY, CDR2 FYNNEI. Deletions cut 6 bases from V and 4 bases from J, with 25 bases between. The CDR3 covers 18 residues. In nucleotides, the CDR3 is TGTGCCAGCAGCTCTAAGCTACCGGGACTTAGCTTATACAATGAGCAGTTCTTC. Translated, it gives CASSSKLPGLSLYNEQFF.

In regard to this clone: One end of the junction does not line up with germline, which may come from a read error. The chain is built from TRBV19 and TRBJ1-5; the match to TRBD1 covers 8 bases. Germline CDR1 is LNHDA and CDR2 is SQIVND (reference sequence). The CDR3 extends over 15 amino acids. In DNA form, the CDR3 reads TGTGCCAGTAGTATGTCCAGGGGGCGCAAACAGCCCCAGCATTTT. Protein product: CASSMSRGRKQPQHF.

Here the CDR3 reads CASSSLQGDQPQHF. The DNA for the CDR3 is TGTGCCAGCAGTTCCTTACAGGGGGATCAGCCCCAGCATTTT. V gene TRBV6-5 combines with J gene TRBJ1-5; TRBD1 aligns across 8 bases. The CDR3 is 14 residues long. Germline lookup yields CDR1 MNHEY and CDR2 SVGAGI. J was trimmed by 5 bases and V by 4 bases; bases with no gene match: 4.

The chain recombines TRBV5-1 with TRBJ1-2; 7 bases agree with TRBD1. This CDR3 is built from 13 residues. Germline lookup yields CDR1 SGHRS and CDR2 YFSETQ. The V and J ends lost 4 bases and 2 bases, in that order; junction bases with no gene match: 2. The CDR3 protein is CASSADRNYGYTF. The CDR3 region has the DNA TGCGCCAGCAGCGCGGACAGGAACTATGGCTACACCTTC.

The chain recombines TRBV19 with TRBJ1-2; perhaps TRBD1 as D (5 bases). The CDR3 runs to 13 residues. Germline assignment: CDR1 LNHDA and CDR2 SQIVND (reference sequence). Trimming stripped 5 bases from V and 4 bases from J, with 11 bases between. The CDR3 sequence is CASSSGGSYGYTF. CDR3 nucleotide sequence: TGTGCCAGTAGTTCCGGGGGTTCCTATGGCTACACCTTC.

This clone turned up a few times. J is TRBJ1-5 and V is TRBV25-1; D ambiguous. The CDR3 covers 15 residues. V was clipped by 5 bases and J by 2 bases, with 13 bases between them. Germline V gene sequence: CDR1 MGHDK, CDR2 SYGVNS. The CDR3: CASSPGSFGNQPQHF. CDR3 DNA: TGTGCCAGCAGTCCGGGGTCCTTCGGCAATCAGCCCCAGCATTTT.

The chain links TRBV2 to TRBJ1-1; D uncertain. CDR1 is SNHLY and CDR2 is FYNNEI in the germline V gene. The CDR3 runs 13 residues. The V end was cut by 6 bases, the J end by 3 bases, with 11 bases between. This CDR3 is CASRSERDTEAFF. DNA for the CDR3: TGTGCCAGCAGGTCCGAGCGGGACACTGAAGCTTTCTTT.